The T cell receptor beta chain under discussion was sequenced for a study of blood T cell repertoires in COVID-19. The data were produced by immunoSEQ multiplex PCR, yet TCRdb's version contains in-frame clones alone and is incomplete. The sample includes about 250,000 clones, around 86% of them seen just once. This CDR3 has 16 residues. Per germline, CDR1 SNHLY and CDR2 FYNNEI. V lost 3 bases to trimming and J lost 6 bases, with 20 bases between them. This chain joins TRBV2 and TRBJ1-2; D is uncertain. Sequences were obtained from peripheral blood. The clonotype comes from a woman in her forties who had recovered from COVID-19. CDR3 loop: CASSDGPAALGDGYTF. The CDR3 DNA is TGTGCCAGCAGTGATGGCCCAGCGGCCTTAGGCGATGGCTACACCTTC.